This T cell receptor beta chain was recovered during a study of blood T cell repertoires in COVID-19. Study overall: The samples span acute and convalescent COVID-19 from the United States, Italy and Spain.

V was clipped by 0 bases and J by 5 bases, with 12 bases between them. CDR1 and CDR2 (germline): LGHDT, YNNKEL (reference sequence). The CDR3 is 15 amino acids. Using immunoSEQ multiplex PCR, the repertoire was profiled, and TCRdb retains in-frame clones only, with some absent. This sample carries around 100,000 clones, 85% to 90% of them seen once, and the ten largest clones take approximately 15%. The chain combines TRBV3-1 (or the pseudogene TRBV3-2) with TRBJ2-3, with D possibly being TRBD1 (7 bases). Sequencing was performed on peripheral blood. The source of this sequence is a man aged 45-60 years with acute or convalescent COVID-19. CDR3 DNA: TGTGCCAGCAGCCAAGATATGCAGGGGGGAGATACGCAGTATTTT. The encoded protein is CASSQDMQGGDTQYF.